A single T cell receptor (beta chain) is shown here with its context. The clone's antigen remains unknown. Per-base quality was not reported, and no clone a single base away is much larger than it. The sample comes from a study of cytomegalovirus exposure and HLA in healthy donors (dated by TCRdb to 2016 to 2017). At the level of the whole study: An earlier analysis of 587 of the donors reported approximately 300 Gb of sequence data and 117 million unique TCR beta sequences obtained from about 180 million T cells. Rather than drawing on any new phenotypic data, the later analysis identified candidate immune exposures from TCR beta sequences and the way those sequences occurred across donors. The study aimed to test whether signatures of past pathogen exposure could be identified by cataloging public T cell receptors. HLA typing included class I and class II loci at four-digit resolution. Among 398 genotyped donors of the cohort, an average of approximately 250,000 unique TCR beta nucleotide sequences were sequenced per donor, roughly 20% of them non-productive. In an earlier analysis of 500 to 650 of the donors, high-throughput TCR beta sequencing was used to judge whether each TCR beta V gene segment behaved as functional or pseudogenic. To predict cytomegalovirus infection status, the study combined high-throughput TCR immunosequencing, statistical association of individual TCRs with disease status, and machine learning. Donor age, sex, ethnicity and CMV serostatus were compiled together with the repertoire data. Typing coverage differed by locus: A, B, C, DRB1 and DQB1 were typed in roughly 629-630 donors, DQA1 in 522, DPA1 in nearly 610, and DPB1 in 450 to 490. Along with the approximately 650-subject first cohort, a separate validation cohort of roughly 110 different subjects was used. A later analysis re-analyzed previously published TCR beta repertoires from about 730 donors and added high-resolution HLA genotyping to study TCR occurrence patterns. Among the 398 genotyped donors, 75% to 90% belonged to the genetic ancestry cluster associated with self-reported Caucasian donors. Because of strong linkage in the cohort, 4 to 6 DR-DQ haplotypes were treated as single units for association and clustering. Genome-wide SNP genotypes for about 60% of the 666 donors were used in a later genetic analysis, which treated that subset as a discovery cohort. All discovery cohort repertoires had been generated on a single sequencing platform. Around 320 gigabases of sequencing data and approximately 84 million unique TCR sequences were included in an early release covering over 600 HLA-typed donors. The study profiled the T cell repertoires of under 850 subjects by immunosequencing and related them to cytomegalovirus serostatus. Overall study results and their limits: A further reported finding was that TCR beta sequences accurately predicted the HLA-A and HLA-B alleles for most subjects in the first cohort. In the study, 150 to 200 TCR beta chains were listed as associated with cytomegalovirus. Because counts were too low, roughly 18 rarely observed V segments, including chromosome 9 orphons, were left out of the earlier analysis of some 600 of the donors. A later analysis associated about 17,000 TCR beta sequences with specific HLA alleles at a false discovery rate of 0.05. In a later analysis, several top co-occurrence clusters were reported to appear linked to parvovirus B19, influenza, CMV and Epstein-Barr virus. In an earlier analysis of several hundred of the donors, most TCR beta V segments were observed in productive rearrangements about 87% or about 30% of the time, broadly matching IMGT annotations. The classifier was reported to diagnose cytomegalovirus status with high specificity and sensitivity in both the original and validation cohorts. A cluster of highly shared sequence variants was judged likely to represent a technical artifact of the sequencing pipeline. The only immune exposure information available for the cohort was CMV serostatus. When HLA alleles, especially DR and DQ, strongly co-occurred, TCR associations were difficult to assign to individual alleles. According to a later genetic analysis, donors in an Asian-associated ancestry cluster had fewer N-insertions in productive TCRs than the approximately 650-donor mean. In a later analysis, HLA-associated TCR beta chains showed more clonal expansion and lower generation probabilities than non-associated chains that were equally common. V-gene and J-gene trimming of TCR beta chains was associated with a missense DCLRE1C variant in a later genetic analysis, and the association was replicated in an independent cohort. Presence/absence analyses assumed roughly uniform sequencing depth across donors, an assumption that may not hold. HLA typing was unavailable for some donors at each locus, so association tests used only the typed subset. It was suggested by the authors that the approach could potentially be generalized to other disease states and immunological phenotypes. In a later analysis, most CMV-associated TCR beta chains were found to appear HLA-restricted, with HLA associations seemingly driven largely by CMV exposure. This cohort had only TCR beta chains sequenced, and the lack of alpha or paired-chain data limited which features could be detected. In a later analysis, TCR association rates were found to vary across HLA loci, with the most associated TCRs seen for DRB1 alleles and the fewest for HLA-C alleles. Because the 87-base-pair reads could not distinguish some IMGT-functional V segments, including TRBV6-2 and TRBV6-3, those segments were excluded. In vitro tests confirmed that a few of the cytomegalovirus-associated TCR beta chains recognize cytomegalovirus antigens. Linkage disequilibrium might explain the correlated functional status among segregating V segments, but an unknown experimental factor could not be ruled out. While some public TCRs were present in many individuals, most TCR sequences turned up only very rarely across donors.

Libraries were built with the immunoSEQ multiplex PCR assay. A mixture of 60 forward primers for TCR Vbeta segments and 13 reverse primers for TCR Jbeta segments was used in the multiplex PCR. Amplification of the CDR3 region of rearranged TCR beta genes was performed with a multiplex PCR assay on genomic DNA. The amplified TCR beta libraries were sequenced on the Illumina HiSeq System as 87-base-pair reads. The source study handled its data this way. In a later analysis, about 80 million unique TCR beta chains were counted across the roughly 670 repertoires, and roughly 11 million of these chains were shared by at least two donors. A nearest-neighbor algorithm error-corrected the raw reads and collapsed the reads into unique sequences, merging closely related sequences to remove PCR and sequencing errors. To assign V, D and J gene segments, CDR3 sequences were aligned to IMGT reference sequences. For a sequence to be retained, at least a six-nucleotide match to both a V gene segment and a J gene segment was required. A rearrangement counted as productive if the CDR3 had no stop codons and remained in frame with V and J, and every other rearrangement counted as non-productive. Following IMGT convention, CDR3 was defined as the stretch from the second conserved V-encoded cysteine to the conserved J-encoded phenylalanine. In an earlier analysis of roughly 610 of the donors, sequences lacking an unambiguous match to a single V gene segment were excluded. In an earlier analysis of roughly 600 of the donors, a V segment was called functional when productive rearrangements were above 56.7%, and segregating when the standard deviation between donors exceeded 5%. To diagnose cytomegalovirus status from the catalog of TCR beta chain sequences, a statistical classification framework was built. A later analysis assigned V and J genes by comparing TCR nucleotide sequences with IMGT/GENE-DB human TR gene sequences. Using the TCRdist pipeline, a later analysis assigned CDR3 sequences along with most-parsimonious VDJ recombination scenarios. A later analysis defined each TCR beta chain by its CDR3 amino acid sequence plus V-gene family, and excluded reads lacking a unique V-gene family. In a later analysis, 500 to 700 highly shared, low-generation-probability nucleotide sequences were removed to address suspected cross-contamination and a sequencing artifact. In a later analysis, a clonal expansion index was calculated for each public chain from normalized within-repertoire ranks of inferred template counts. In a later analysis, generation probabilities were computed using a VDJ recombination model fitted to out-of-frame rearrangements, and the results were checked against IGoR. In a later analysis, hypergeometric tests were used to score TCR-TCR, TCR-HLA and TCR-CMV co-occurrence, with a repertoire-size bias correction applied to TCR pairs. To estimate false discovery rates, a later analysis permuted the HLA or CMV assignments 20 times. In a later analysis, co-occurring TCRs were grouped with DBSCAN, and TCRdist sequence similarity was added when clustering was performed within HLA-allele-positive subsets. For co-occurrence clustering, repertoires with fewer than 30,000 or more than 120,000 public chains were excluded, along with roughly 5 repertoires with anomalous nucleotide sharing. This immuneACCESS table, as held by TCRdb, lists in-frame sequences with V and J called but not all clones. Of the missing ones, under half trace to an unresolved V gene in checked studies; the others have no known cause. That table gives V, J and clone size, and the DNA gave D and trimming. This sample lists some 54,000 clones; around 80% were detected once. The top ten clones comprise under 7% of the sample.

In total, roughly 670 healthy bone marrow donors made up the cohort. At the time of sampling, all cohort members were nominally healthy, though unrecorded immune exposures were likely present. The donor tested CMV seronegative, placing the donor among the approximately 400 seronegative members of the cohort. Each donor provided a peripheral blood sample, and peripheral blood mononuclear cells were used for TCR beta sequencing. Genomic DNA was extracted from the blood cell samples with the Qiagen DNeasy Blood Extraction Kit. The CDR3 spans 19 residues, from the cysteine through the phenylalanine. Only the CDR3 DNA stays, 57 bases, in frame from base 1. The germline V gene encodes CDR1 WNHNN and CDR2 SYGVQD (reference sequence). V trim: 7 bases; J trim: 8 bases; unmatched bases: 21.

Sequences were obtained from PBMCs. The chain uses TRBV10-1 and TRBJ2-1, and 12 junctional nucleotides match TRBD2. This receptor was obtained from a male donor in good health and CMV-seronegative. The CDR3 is CASNLRLAGAQAGWDEQFF. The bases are TGCGCCAGCAACTTACGACTAGCGGGGGCCCAGGCGGGCTGGGATGAGCAGTTCTTC.